This T cell receptor (beta chain) stems from a study of T-cell reconstitution after alpha-beta-depleted transplantation in children. Study-wide results and caveats: Surviving recipient T cells and thymic progenitors underlay high day-60 TCRbeta diversity in some patients. By one year post-transplant, T-cell counts and diversity largely arose from T cells that were newly produced. After transplant, at about two months, alpha-beta T cells were reportedly derived from several hundred expanded graft clones.

The CDR3 extends over 12 amino acids. V was shortened by 3 bases and J by 0 bases, with 5 bases between the two germline ends. Germline values: CDR1 DFQATT, CDR2 SNEGSKA (reference sequence). Researchers prepared the TCRbeta library using unique molecular identifiers, the study reports. TCRdb itself ran the PCR reads through MiXCR, one entry per CDR3 protein. The sample contains roughly 490,000 distinct CDR3 sequences, more than 9.5% of which appear only once. Details on this clonotype: Its matching antigen is unknown.

The gene calls are TRBV20-1 and TRBJ2-5; D is unresolved. The TCR originated in a female patient aged 2 to 10 who had a stem cell transplant for aplastic anemia, so the T cells may come from the graft donor. The specimen was PBMCs, mostly from graft donor cells, collected 180 days after TCRalphabeta/CD19-depleted stem cell transplant. The CDR3, as DNA: TGCAGTGCTAGGCAGTACCAAGAGACCCAGTACTTC. Protein product: CSARQYQETQYF.